Below are 8 T cell receptor beta chains sequenced from a single sample in a study of blood T cells in healthy people across ages. The use of a sample-barcoded 5' primer and a J-beta primer mix characterized a second PCR of roughly 6 to 12 cycles. TCRdb used MiXCR to reprocess the 5' RACE reads, holding one entry per CDR3 protein. Seen here are hundreds of thousands of distinct CDR3 sequences, 56% observed once, and the top ten hold under 30%. Sequenced material: blood. The source of these receptors is a man between 35 and 55 years old in good health.

This clonotype was seen a few times. The chain carries TRBV29-1 and TRBJ2-5, with D possibly TRBD1 on 6 matching bases. There are 13 residues in the CDR3. Germline-derived CDR1 and CDR2 are SQVTM and ANQGSEA. V lost 1 base and J lost 5, with 11 bases in between. CDR3 in amino acids: CSVEVTGPETQYF. CDR3 coding DNA: TGCAGCGTTGAAGTAACAGGGCCGGAGACCCAGTACTTC.

About this clonotype: A junction end diverges from the germline sequence, so it may reflect a read error. This rearrangement joins TRBV13 to TRBJ2-7, with TRBD1 as a possible D gene (5 bases). Germline CDR1 reads PRHDT; CDR2 reads FYEKMQ (reference sequence). CDR3 length: 13 residues. The CDR3 DNA sequence: TGTGCCAGCAACTTGGGGCGCTCCTGCGAGCAGTACTTC. This encodes CASNLGRSCEQYF. The full variable domain, rest sourced from reference TRBV13 and TRBJ2-7, is AAGVIQSPRHLIKEKRETATLKCYPIPRHDTVYWYQQGPGQDPQFLISFYEKMQSDKGSIPDRFSAQQFSDYHSELNMSSLELGDSALYFCASNLGRSCEQYFGPGTRLTVT.

The chain combines TRBV15 with TRBJ2-7; 8 bases match TRBD1. The ends lost 5 bases at V and 8 bases at J; junction bases unmatched: 11. From germline, CDR1 is LNHNV and CDR2 YYDKDF (reference sequence). The CDR3 has 14 residues. CDR3 residues: CATSVADRDSQQYF. CDR3 nucleotides: TGTGCCACCAGCGTCGCGGACAGGGATAGTCAGCAGTACTTC.

This sequence joins TRBV7-3 and TRBJ2-5; no reliable D call. The closer fit of TRBJ2-7 to the DNA end suggests the J call may be wrong. In germline, CDR1 is SGHTA, CDR2 FQGTGA. The CDR3 totals 15 residues. This CDR3 reads CASSLMAESNYEQYF. DNA for the CDR3: TGTGCCAGCAGCTTAATGGCGGAGAGTAACTACGAGCAGTACTTC.

This chain connects TRBV20-1 to TRBJ2-1; D gene ambiguous. Germline values: CDR1 DFQATT, CDR2 SNEGSKA (reference sequence). The CDR3 is 13 amino acids. CDR3 protein: CSSPASVYNEQFF. For the CDR3, the DNA is TGCAGCTCCCCCGCTTCCGTTTACAATGAGCAGTTCTTC.

This clonotype has a single count. V gene TRBV20-1 combines with J gene TRBJ2-1; possible D gene TRBD2, 7 bases. CDR3 length: 16 amino acids. The ends were cut back, 0 bases at V and 0 bases at J, with 12 bases in the middle. CDR1 is DFQATT, CDR2 SNEGSKA, per germline (reference sequence). The CDR3 reads CSARDPGGHSYNEQFF. The CDR3 coding sequence is TGCAGTGCTAGAGACCCGGGGGGACACTCCTACAATGAGCAGTTCTTC.

The gene calls are TRBV6-1 and TRBJ2-2; D not certain. CDR1 and CDR2 (germline): MNHNS, SASEGT. The CDR3 has 16 amino acids. Trimming stripped 2 bases from V and 1 base from J, with 11 bases between. CDR3 nucleotides: TGTGCCAGCAGTGAAAATTGGGCCCGGAACACCGGGGAGCTGTTTTTT. It specifies CASSENWARNTGELFF.

The table lists this clonotype with a few counts. V gene TRBV20-1 combines with J gene TRBJ2-5; maybe TRBD2 (7 bases). The CDR3 extends over 12 amino acids. Looked up from germline, CDR1 is DFQATT and CDR2 is SNEGSKA (reference sequence). V was shortened by 7 bases and J by 4 bases, with 13 bases between the two germline ends. CDR3: CSGERGGETQYF. The CDR3 DNA sequence: TGCAGTGGTGAGAGGGGGGGAGAGACCCAGTACTTC.